The entry below describes one T cell receptor beta chain. The target antigen is unknown. This entry comes from a study of cytomegalovirus exposure and HLA in healthy donors. Turning to the study itself: In an earlier analysis, almost 120 million unique TCR beta sequences were found from about 180 million T cells.

Study results and caveats: Presence/absence analyses assumed roughly uniform sequencing depth across donors. Productive rates of about 90% or about 30% were seen for most TCR beta V segments in an earlier analysis. Evidence from a later analysis indicated that most CMV-associated TCR beta chains looked HLA-restricted.

The V gene end was trimmed by 5 bases and the J gene end by 7 bases; junction bases not matched to a gene: 7. Germline V lookup: CDR1 MNHEY, CDR2 SVGAGI. This CDR3 comprises 14 residues. This PCR relied on a set of 60 Vbeta primers and 13 Jbeta primers. Some clones are missing from TCRdb's copy, which holds only in-frame ones; the method was immunoSEQ multiplex PCR. The top ten hold around 1.2% of the sample, which has around 130,000 clones, around 77% seen once. Sequenced sample: PBMCs. The clonotype comes from a man aged 45 to 65 in good health and CMV-seronegative. The V and J genes are TRBV6-5 and TRBJ1-2; TRBD1 aligns across 10 bases. The CDR3 nucleotides read TGTGCCAGCAGTGCCCTGGACAGGGGGGGTGGCTACACCTTC. Protein sequence: CASSALDRGGGYTF.